This entry lists 19 T cell receptor beta chains sequenced from one sample in a study of T cell repertoires in cytomegalovirus infection. TCRdb reanalysed the reads using MiXCR and keeps one entry per CDR3 protein. The sample lists 150,000 to 200,000 distinct CDR3 sequences; around 15% were seen once. The source material was PBMCs. The receptors shown here come from a human donor in good health (CMV status not recorded). Some clones in this sample may be carry-over from other donors' samples.

In this sample, this clonotype turned up a few times. The chain couples TRBV28 to TRBJ2-3, with TRBD1 matching 10 bases. CDR1 and CDR2 (germline): MDHEN, SYDVKM. The CDR3 is 16 residues long. Trimming took 6 bases from V and 4 from J; bases not matched to a gene: 10. In DNA form, the CDR3 reads TGTGCCAGCAGCAGAAGGCTGACAGGGGGCCCAGATACGCAGTATTTT. The encoded protein is CASSRRLTGGPDTQYF.

The sample holds a few counts of this clonotype. This chain connects TRBV12-3 or TRBV12-4 to TRBJ1-2; D may be TRBD1 (5 bases). This CDR3 region has 12 residues. With 6 bases removed from V and 8 bases from J, the gap between germline ends came to 13 bases. CDR3 amino acids: CASSAGRDGYTF. Here the CDR3 DNA reads TGTGCCAGCAGCGCAGGCAGGGACGGCTACACCTTC.

The J gene is TRBJ2-2, the V gene TRBV12-3 or TRBV12-4, with 7 bases matching TRBD1. J gave up 7 bases and V 2 bases, and 7 bases lay outside the gene matches. The CDR3 is made up of 15 amino acids. DNA for the CDR3: TGTGCCAGCAGTTTAAAACGCCAGGGGGTCGGGGAGCTGTTTTTT. Protein: CASSLKRQGVGELFF.

The chain employs TRBV28 and TRBJ1-5, with a tentative D call TRBD1 (6 bases). In germline, CDR1 is MDHEN, CDR2 SYDVKM. Trimming removed 1 base at V and 6 bases at J, with 13 bases between. The CDR3 consists of 15 residues. CDR3 in amino acids: CASSLLGAGIQPQHF. The CDR3 DNA follows: TGTGCCAGCAGTTTATTGGGGGCGGGGATTCAGCCCCAGCATTTT.

This chain uses TRBV7-2 with TRBJ1-1; D gene ambiguous. The CDR3 is 15 residues long. CDR1 is SGHTA, CDR2 FQGNSA, per germline. V was pared by 0 bases and J by 3 bases, with 11 bases between. CDR3 nucleotide sequence: TGTGCCAGCAGCTTAGCAGCGGGCGAGTACACTGAAGCTTTCTTT. This gives the protein CASSLAAGEYTEAFF.

This clonotype was seen repeatedly, ten times or more. The V call is TRBV10-2, the J call TRBJ2-1; no clear D gene. This CDR3 region has 11 residues. Germline CDR1 reads WSHSY; CDR2 reads SAAADI. V lost 7 bases to trimming and J lost 7 bases, with 8 bases between them. The CDR3 bases are TGCGCCAGCACCCAATCGAATGAGCAGTTCTTC. Encoded protein: CASTQSNEQFF.

This clonotype was seen at least ten times. This sequence joins TRBV6-2 or TRBV6-3 and TRBJ1-5, with 9 bases matching TRBD1. The CDR3 covers 13 residues. Per germline, CDR1 MNHEY and CDR2 SVGEGT. V shed 7 bases and J 4 bases; nucleotides not matched to a gene: 2. CDR3 coding DNA: TGTGCCAGCAACGGACAGGGGAATCAGCCCCAGCATTTT. As protein: CASNGQGNQPQHF.

The chain links TRBV2 to TRBJ2-1; 7 nucleotides line up with TRBD2. This CDR3 has 14 residues. V lost 1 base and J lost 9; bases outside the gene matches: 6. In germline, CDR1 is SNHLY, CDR2 FYNNEI. In DNA, the CDR3 is TGTGCCAGCAGTGAAGATGCGGGAGAGGTTGAGCAGTTCTTC. Protein sequence: CASSEDAGEVEQFF.

This clonotype was observed at least ten times. This chain links TRBV6-2 or TRBV6-3 with TRBJ2-2, with 15 bases matching TRBD2. This CDR3 comprises 17 residues. V gave up 4 bases and J gave up 11 bases; unmatched junction bases: 11. Germline CDR1 is MNHEY and CDR2 is SVGEGT. CDR3 nucleotides: TGTGCCAGCAGTTCCGGACTAGCGGGAGGGGCCCCTCGTGAGCTGTTTTTT. As protein: CASSSGLAGGAPRELFF.

To note about this clonotype: It is likely a read error, because the conserved phenylalanine at the end of the CDR3 is missing. The DNA is left out, because the CDR3 cannot be placed on it with certainty; the CDR3 is given as TCRdb lists it. V is TRBV5-6 and J is TRBJ2-3; the table's D call, TRBD2, has no DNA check behind it. CDR1 SGHDT and CDR2 YYEEEE come from the germline V gene. The CDR3 is 12 amino acids long, termini counted. The CDR3 region is CASSSTGTSAGL.

This clonotype appeared a few times. The chain combines TRBV20-1 with TRBJ1-5; D may be TRBD1 (5 bases). V gave up 3 bases and J gave up 7 bases, with 13 bases separating them. The CDR3 spans 13 residues. CDR1 is DFQATT and CDR2 is SNEGSKA in the germline V gene (reference sequence). CDR3 protein: CSARGGAGQPQHF. CDR3 coding DNA: TGCAGTGCTAGGGGAGGGGCAGGGCAGCCCCAGCATTTT.

The chain combines TRBV28 with TRBJ2-2, with D hard to call. Trimming took 7 bases from V and 1 from J, leaving 10 bases between them. The germline V gene has CDR1 MDHEN and CDR2 SYDVKM. The CDR3 extends over 14 amino acids. The CDR3 region has the DNA TGTGCCAGCACTGTCTTGCGGAACACCGGGGAGCTGTTTTTT. Its translation: CASTVLRNTGELFF.

In the case of this clonotype: A read error is possible here, since a much larger clone lies one base away. This rearrangement joins TRBV7-2 to TRBJ2-5; no reliable D call. The CDR3 has 12 residues. Looked up from germline, CDR1 is SGHTA and CDR2 is FQGNSA. The CDR3 DNA sequence: TGTGCCAGCAGCCCCTTACAAGAGCCCCAGTACTTC. This translates into CASSPLQEPQYF.

In its sample, this clonotype was seen a few times. The rearrangement links TRBV28 to TRBJ2-7, with D possibly called TRBD1 or TRBD2 (5 bases each). Trimming stripped 4 bases from V and 0 bases from J, with 16 bases between. In germline, CDR1 is MDHEN, CDR2 SYDVKM. This CDR3 contains 16 residues. In DNA, the CDR3 is TGTGCCAGCAGTTCGCCGGGACGTATCGTCTCCTACGAGCAGTACTTC. It is translated as CASSSPGRIVSYEQYF.

This clonotype was seen repeatedly, ten times or more. This rearrangement joins TRBV18 to TRBJ2-7, with D maybe TRBD2 (6 bases). V dropped 5 bases and J dropped 3 bases, with 23 bases sitting between them. Germline CDR1 reads KGHSH; CDR2 reads LQKENI. There are 17 residues in the CDR3. The CDR3 is CASSIGVGGLDLYEQYF. In nucleotides, the CDR3 is TGTGCCAGCTCAATAGGTGTCGGGGGTTTGGACCTCTACGAGCAGTACTTC.

A word on this clonotype: A much bigger clone sits one base away, suggesting this may be a read error. The rearrangement links TRBV7-6 to TRBJ2-7; TRBD1 aligns across 12 bases. The CDR3 has 14 amino acids. The V and J ends lost 4 bases and 5 bases, in that order; junction bases with no gene match: 3. CDR1 and CDR2 from the germline V gene are SGHVS and FNYEAQ. CDR3 sequence: CASSSGQGAHEQYF. The CDR3 nucleotides read TGTGCCAGCAGCTCGGGACAGGGGGCCCACGAGCAGTACTTC.

This clonotype has ten or more counts. The CDR3 region is CASSDGLASYNEQFF. The CDR3 DNA reads TGTGCCAGCAGTGACGGACTAGCGTCATACAATGAGCAGTTCTTC. The genes are TRBV6-1 and TRBJ2-1, with 9 bases aligning to TRBD2. The V segment lost 3 bases and the J segment 4 bases; nucleotides outside the gene matches: 4. Germline V gene lookup returns CDR1 MNHNS and CDR2 SASEGT. This CDR3 is built from 15 residues.

The J gene is TRBJ2-7, the V gene TRBV18, with TRBD1 as a possible D gene (6 bases). The CDR3 spans 15 residues. Trimming removed 1 base from V and 3 bases from J, with 13 bases in between. CDR1 is KGHSH, CDR2 LQKENI, per germline. CDR3 region: CASSPLGQPLYEQYF. Here the CDR3 DNA reads TGTGCCAGCTCACCACTTGGACAGCCACTCTACGAGCAGTACTTC. The full variable domain, in which reference TRBV18 and TRBJ2-7 provide the parts outside the CDR3, is NAGVMQNPRHLVRRRGQEARLRCSPMKGHSHVYWYRQLPEEGLKFMVYLQKENIIDESGMPKERFSAEFPKEGPSILRIQQVVRGDSAAYFCASSPLGQPLYEQYFGPGTRLTVT.

The chain has TRBV20-1 and TRBJ2-3, with 12 bases matching TRBD2. CDR1 is DFQATT and CDR2 is SNEGSKA in the germline V gene (reference sequence). The CDR3 sequence is 16 residues long. Trimming removed 6 bases from V and 4 bases from J; junction bases left unmatched: 11. CDR3: CSAPLAGGSRADTQYF. In DNA, the CDR3 is TGCAGTGCGCCACTAGCGGGAGGTAGCCGGGCAGATACGCAGTATTTT.